This is a list of T cell receptor beta chains from one sample in a study of T cell changes during pregnancy in multiple sclerosis. Using immunoSEQ multiplex PCR, the repertoire was profiled, and TCRdb retains in-frame clones only, with some absent. This table has some 19,000 clones, roughly 88% appearing once. Sample: CD8+ T cells from peripheral blood mononuclear cells, taken after pregnancy. The receptors shown here come from a female donor in good health, enrolled as a control in a pregnancy study. CDR3s include the opening cysteine and the closing phenylalanine or tryptophan. D genes are given only for firm matches. Size is stated for part of the rows, as once, few or many counts, or as a class when the clone is expanded.

j_gene | d_gene | len | v_gene | abundance | CDR3aa | CDR3nt
TRBJ2-2 | . | 13 | TRBV9 | . | CASDRGGGGELFF | TGTGCCAGCGACAGGGGCGGGGGCGGGGAGCTGTTTTTT
TRBJ1-5 | . | 16 | TRBV9 | . | CASSPGARLLGQPQHF | TGTGCCAGCAGCCCTGGGGCCCGATTGTTGGGTCAGCCCCAGCATTTT
TRBJ1-4 | TRBD1 | 15 | TRBV6-1 | once | CASSELTGGDEKLFF | TGTGCCAGCAGTGAACTGACAGGGGGCGATGAAAAACTGTTTTTT
TRBJ2-7 | . | 12 | TRBV7-9 | once | CASSGQIYEQYF | TGTGCCAGCAGCGGACAGATCTACGAGCAGTACTTC
TRBJ1-3 | . | 16 | TRBV19 | once | CASSIDLAVSGNTIYF | TGTGCCAGTAGTATAGATCTGGCAGTCTCTGGAAACACCATATATTTT
TRBJ1-2 | TRBD1 | 14 | TRBV6-5 | . | CASGGTGGLYGYTF | TGTGCCAGCGGGGGAACAGGGGGTTTATATGGCTACACCTTC
TRBJ2-2 | TRBD1 | 16 | TRBV6-6 | once | CASSQGRTGATGELFF | TGTGCCAGCAGTCAGGGACGGACAGGGGCAACCGGGGAGCTGTTTTTT
TRBJ1-2 | . | 12 | TRBV7-2 | . | CASSSGLRGYTF | TGTGCCAGCAGCTCAGGGCTCCGGGGCTACACCTTC
TRBJ1-1 | TRBD1 | 16 | TRBV11-2 | . | CASSPIAGQQNTEAFF | TGTGCCAGCAGCCCAATAGCGGGACAGCAGAACACTGAAGCTTTCTTT
TRBJ2-7 | TRBD2 | 17 | TRBV5-6 | . | CASSQGTSGFYSYEQYF | TGTGCCAGCAGCCAAGGGACTAGCGGTTTCTACTCCTACGAGCAGTACTTC
TRBJ1-1 | TRBD1 | 16 | TRBV4-2 | medium-sized | CASSQDSPGGITEAFF | TGTGCCAGCAGCCAAGATAGTCCAGGGGGCATCACTGAAGCTTTCTTT
TRBJ2-7 | . | 19 | TRBV4-1 | . | CASSPNKWGDRPYRDEQYF | TGCGCCAGCAGCCCAAATAAATGGGGTGACAGGCCCTATCGCGACGAGCAGTACTTC
TRBJ1-1 | . | 11 | TRBV7-9 | . | CASSSNTEAFF | TGTGCCAGTAGCTCTAACACTGAAGCTTTCTTT